The clone carrying this TCR beta chain was seen ten or more times. The data belong to a study of blood T cell repertoires in COVID-19. In the original workflow: Reference gene primer amplification gave estimated nucleated cell counts. Assay: immunoSEQ multiplex PCR; the TCRdb copy retains only in-frame clones and omits some. V and J calls and clone size are given by that table; D and trimming were obtained from the DNA. The sample carries about 160,000 clones, about 74% recorded once. Germline CDR1 KGHSH, CDR2 LQKENI. The CDR3 spans 14 residues. Trimming pared 3 bases from V and 7 bases from J, leaving 15 bases between.

Sequenced input: peripheral blood. This chain joins TRBV18 and TRBJ1-1; possible D gene TRBD1, 6 bases. This receptor was identified in a man aged 55 to 70 with acute or convalescent COVID-19. The CDR3 spells CASSPQGPGIEAFF. Written as DNA, the CDR3 is TGTGCCAGCTCACCTCAGGGGCCGGGGATTGAAGCTTTCTTT.